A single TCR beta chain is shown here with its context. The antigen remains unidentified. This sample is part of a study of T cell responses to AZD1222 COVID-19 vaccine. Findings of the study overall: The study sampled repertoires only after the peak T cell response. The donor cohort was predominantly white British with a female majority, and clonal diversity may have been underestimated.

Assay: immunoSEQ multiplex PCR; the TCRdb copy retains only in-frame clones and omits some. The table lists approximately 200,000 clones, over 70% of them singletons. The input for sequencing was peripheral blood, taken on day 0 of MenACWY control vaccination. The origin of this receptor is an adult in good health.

The CDR3 reads CAISPRMGLAEAFF. The CDR3 DNA reads as TGTGCCATCAGTCCCCGTATGGGCTTGGCTGAAGCTTTCTTT. J is TRBJ1-1 and V is TRBV10-3; D ambiguous. The CDR3 extends over 14 amino acids. In germline, CDR1 is ENHRY, CDR2 SYGVKD. V lost 5 bases and J lost 6, with 16 bases in between.